This T cell receptor beta chain derives from a study of Ad26.COV2.S vaccination and SARS-CoV-2 variants. The CDR3 has 13 residues. Germline-derived CDR1 and CDR2 are ENHRY and SYGVKD. Germline trimming cut 8 bases from V and 4 bases from J; bases unmatched to any gene: 5. Indicated treatment: roughly 18 received Ad26.COV2.S at low or high dose, single or two shots; roughly 5 received placebo; per-sample allocation not given. Material that was analyzed had been drawn on day 63 after the first vaccine or placebo injection. An Ad26 vector expressing Wuhan-strain SARS-CoV-2 spike served as the vaccine. Study findings and constraints: Comparable non-spike TCR breadth was observed in vaccine and placebo recipients.

To note about this clone: Its antigen is not identified.

Repertoires were generated with immunoSEQ multiplex PCR, while TCRdb's copy carries only in-frame clones and drops some. The data show some 340,000 clones, 70% to 90% seen once. This receptor was taken from a person aged 18-60 years who received the Ad26.COV2.S COVID-19 vaccine or a placebo. The chain carries TRBV10-3 and TRBJ2-3; TRBD1 agrees at 8 bases. The sample consisted of peripheral blood, taken in a trial of Ad26.COV2.S vaccine versus placebo. CDR3 sequence: CAIGQGKSDTQYF. The CDR3 DNA sequence: TGTGCCATCGGACAGGGAAAGTCAGATACGCAGTATTTT.